This TCR beta chain was sequenced in a study of human T cells and chemical hapten exposure. For the study at large: Sensitization used 2% DPC on roughly 2 cm by roughly 2 cm upper inner arm skin.

General observations from the study: Relative to control repertoires, expanded TCRs gave rise to significantly more large CDR3 similarity clusters. With patch test score, the counts of PT1 expanded TCRs showed a positive correlation.

Time point: patch test 1, 2 weeks after DPC sensitization. Treatment: therapeutic diphenylcyclopropenone sensitization with weekly scalp DPC. In this sample, this clonotype turned up many times. The antigen is not known. Germline V gene data show CDR1 as ENHRY and CDR2 as SYGVKD. This CDR3 spans 18 amino acids. V gave up 2 bases and J gave up 5 bases; unmatched junction bases: 10. Authors' analysis steps: Per-sample TCR counts ranged from 23,224 to 690,600, median around 88,000. TCRdb called the RACE reads again in MiXCR, with one record for every CDR3 protein. TCRdb, not the authors, supplied the V and J calls. The table records about 360,000 distinct CDR3 sequences, about 4.4% of them present only once.

The specimen comprised whole blood, sampled in connection with sensitization to the hapten diphenylcyclopropenone (DPC). This receptor was identified in a woman aged 45-60 years with alopecia areata. Some clones in this sample may be carry-over from other donors' samples. The chain has TRBV10-3 and TRBJ2-3, with 13 positions matching TRBD2. CDR3 in DNA: TGTGCCATCAGTGAGGACGGGACTAGCGGGGAGGAAGGAGATACGCAGTATTTT. Protein sequence: CAISEDGTSGEEGDTQYF.